The rows below give T cell receptor beta chains drawn from one sample of a study of naive and memory T cell subsets. TCRdb reanalysed the UMI-ligation and nested PCR reads using MiXCR and keeps one entry per CDR3 protein. The sample has some 83,000 distinct CDR3 sequences, around 9% seen once. Material: naive CD8+ T cells from blood. All receptors come from a human donor in good health. CDR3s include the opening cysteine and the closing phenylalanine or tryptophan. D genes are given only for firm matches. Clone size appears in some rows only: once, few, many, or a class for an expanded clone.

clone size,D gene,V gene,J gene,CDR3 protein,CDR3 DNA
few,.,TRBV7-8,TRBJ1-5,CASSLVEGPQHF,TGTGCCAGCAGCTTAGTCGAGGGACCCCAGCATTTT
.,.,TRBV27,TRBJ2-7,CASSSGVRLYEQYF,TGTGCCAGCAGTTCCGGGGTTAGGCTCTACGAGCAGTACTTC
.,.,TRBV4-1,TRBJ1-1,CASSQAGGSTEAFF,TGCGCCAGCAGCCAAGCCGGAGGGAGCACTGAAGCTTTCTTT
few,TRBD2,TRBV4-2,TRBJ2-1,CASSQRDSGTRDNEQFF,TGTGCCAGCAGCCAACGGGATTCCGGGACTAGGGACAATGAGCAGTTCTTC
few,.,TRBV7-9,TRBJ1-6,CASSSGQSNSPLHF,TGTGCCAGCAGCTCCGGACAGAGTAATTCACCCCTCCACTTT
.,.,TRBV12-3/TRBV12-4,TRBJ1-1,CASSLVAEAFF,TGTGCCAGCAGTTTAGTCGCTGAAGCTTTCTTT
many,.,TRBV9,TRBJ1-3,CASSGNTIYF,TGTGCCAGCAGCGGAAACACCATATATTTT
few,.,TRBV28,TRBJ2-3,CASSFAAGPDTQYF,TGTGCCAGCAGTTTCGCGGCAGGTCCAGATACGCAGTATTTT
many,.,TRBV12-3/TRBV12-4,TRBJ2-7,CASSSSLPSEQYF,TGTGCCAGCAGTAGTAGCCTCCCCAGCGAGCAGTACTTC
many,TRBD2,TRBV3-1,TRBJ2-7,CASSVAGGHEQYF,TGTGCCAGCAGTGTAGCGGGAGGGCACGAGCAGTACTTC
few,.,TRBV14,TRBJ1-1,CASSQYGNTEAFF,TGTGCCAGCAGCCAGTACGGGAACACTGAAGCTTTCTTT
many,TRBD2,TRBV7-6,TRBJ2-7,CASSVAGGLYEQYF,TGTGCCAGCAGCGTAGCGGGAGGGCTGTACGAGCAGTACTTC
few,.,TRBV20-1,TRBJ2-5,CSAVGETQYF,TGCAGTGCAGTTGGGGAGACCCAGTACTTC
.,TRBD2,TRBV7-6,TRBJ2-7,CASSVEAGVDEQYF,TGTGCCAGCAGCGTGGAGGCGGGAGTGGACGAGCAGTACTTC
few,TRBD2,TRBV20-1,TRBJ2-3,CSAPMGLAGGGTTDTQYF,TGCAGTGCTCCAATGGGACTAGCGGGAGGCGGGACCACAGATACGCAGTATTTT
few,.,TRBV6-2/TRBV6-3,TRBJ2-1,CASSPTNPGPYNEQFF,TGTGCCAGCAGTCCTACCAACCCCGGACCCTACAATGAGCAGTTCTTC
many,.,TRBV5-4,TRBJ2-2,CASSYGTNTGELFF,TGTGCCAGCAGCTACGGGACGAACACCGGGGAGCTGTTTTTT
many,.,TRBV5-6,TRBJ2-7,CASSSRFGPDEQYF,TGTGCCAGCAGCTCCCGGTTCGGCCCCGACGAGCAGTACTTC
few,.,TRBV28,TRBJ2-7,CASSPGPGTAYEQYF,TGTGCCAGCAGCCCCGGACCCGGGACGGCTTACGAGCAGTACTTC
.,.,TRBV12-3/TRBV12-4,TRBJ2-4,CASSLKGLGNIQYF,TGTGCCAGCAGTTTAAAAGGGCTGGGAAACATTCAGTACTTC
.,.,TRBV7-8,TRBJ2-1,CASSPNRFSYNEQFF,TGTGCCAGCAGCCCGAACAGATTCTCCTACAATGAGCAGTTCTTC
.,TRBD1,TRBV20-1,TRBJ2-7,CSASPAGTGPYEQYF,TGCAGTGCTAGTCCGGCCGGGACAGGTCCCTACGAGCAGTACTTC
few,.,TRBV4-2,TRBJ2-5,CASSQVMGGEETQYF,TGTGCCAGCAGCCAAGTAATGGGCGGAGAAGAGACCCAGTACTTC
.,.,TRBV13,TRBJ2-7,CASSGGAYEQYF,TGTGCCAGCAGCGGGGGAGCCTACGAGCAGTACTTC
few,.,TRBV20-1,TRBJ1-2,CSAPPGHLNYGYTF,TGCAGTGCCCCACCAGGCCATCTAAACTATGGCTACACCTTC
many,.,TRBV12-3/TRBV12-4,TRBJ2-7,CASSLGAGNNPAF,TGTGCCAGCAGTTTGGGGGCAGGGAATAACCCTGCATTC
many,.,TRBV29-1,TRBJ1-1,CSVEVVGPEAFF,TGCAGCGTTGAAGTCGTGGGGCCTGAAGCTTTCTTT
.,TRBD2,TRBV7-9,TRBJ2-3,CASSGWTSGSTDTQYF,TGTGCCAGCAGCGGATGGACTAGCGGGAGCACAGATACGCAGTATTTT
many,TRBD2,TRBV20-1,TRBJ2-3,CSASPLAGGITDTQYF,TGCAGTGCTAGCCCCCTAGCGGGAGGAATAACAGATACGCAGTATTTT
few,TRBD1,TRBV15,TRBJ2-7,CATSKDRRYEQYF,TGTGCCACCAGCAAGGACAGGCGCTACGAGCAGTACTTC
few,.,TRBV13,TRBJ1-2,CASSGRGAAGSAF,TGTGCCAGCAGCGGAAGAGGGGCAGCCGGCTCGGCCTTC
few,TRBD1,TRBV4-2,TRBJ1-2,CASSQEQPRTGGYGYTF,TGTGCCAGCAGCCAAGAGCAACCGAGGACAGGGGGCTACGGCTACACCTTC
many,TRBD1,TRBV29-1,TRBJ1-1,CSVEDRTGVMNTEAFF,TGCAGCGTTGAAGATCGAACAGGGGTTATGAACACTGAAGCTTTCTTT
many,.,TRBV7-4,TRBJ1-2,CASSPPTGRQVCYGYTF,TGTGCCAGCAGCCCCCCGACAGGTCGACAGGTTTGCTATGGCTACACCTTC
few,.,TRBV12-3/TRBV12-4,TRBJ2-7,CASRFSGHEQYF,TGTGCCAGCCGCTTCTCAGGGCACGAGCAGTACTTC
few,.,TRBV4-1,TRBJ2-6,CASSQVLGRGANVLTF,TGCGCCAGCAGCCAAGTGTTGGGGAGGGGGGCCAACGTCCTGACTTTC
many,TRBD2,TRBV6-4,TRBJ2-1,CASSDSGRSSYNEQFF,TGTGCCAGCAGTGACAGCGGGAGGTCCTCCTACAATGAGCAGTTCTTC
.,.,TRBV10-3,TRBJ2-6,CAISLRDSGANVLTF,TGTGCCATCAGCCTCAGGGACTCTGGGGCCAACGTCCTGACTTTC
few,.,TRBV29-1,TRBJ2-1,CSVDHGGGRTPGNEQFF,TGCAGCGTTGATCACGGAGGGGGCAGGACTCCGGGGAATGAGCAGTTCTTC
.,.,TRBV20-1,TRBJ1-2,CSAREEGQVLNYGYTF,TGCAGTGCTAGAGAGGAGGGGCAGGTTCTTAACTATGGCTACACCTTC
many,TRBD1,TRBV20-1,TRBJ1-1,CSAGTGMNTEAFF,TGCAGTGCTGGGACAGGGATGAACACTGAAGCTTTCTTT
few,TRBD1,TRBV4-3,TRBJ2-5,CASSHGDRGSTQYF,TGCGCCAGCAGCCATGGTGACAGGGGAAGTACCCAGTACTTC
.,TRBD2,TRBV28,TRBJ2-1,CASSFREGRSDGEQFF,TGTGCCAGCAGTTTTAGGGAGGGCCGGTCTGACGGTGAGCAGTTCTTC
.,.,TRBV12-5,TRBJ2-5,CASGLTAGEQETQYF,TGTGCTAGTGGTTTGACGGCAGGGGAACAAGAGACCCAGTACTTC
.,.,TRBV14,TRBJ2-3,CASSQGLTRAADTQYF,TGTGCCAGCAGCCAAGGACTCACAAGGGCTGCAGATACGCAGTATTTT
few,.,TRBV12-3/TRBV12-4,TRBJ1-1,CASSFYTLNTEAFF,TGTGCCAGCAGTTTTTACACCTTGAACACTGAAGCTTTCTTT
once,.,TRBV2,TRBJ2-7,CASSDGNSSHEQYF,TGTGCCAGCAGTGACGGGAACAGCTCCCACGAGCAGTACTTC
.,TRBD1,TRBV30,TRBJ1-1,CAWRVPTGVNTEAFF,TGTGCCTGGAGAGTCCCCACAGGGGTGAACACTGAAGCTTTCTTT
.,.,TRBV5-1,TRBJ1-1,CASSFTGSEAFF,TGCGCCAGCAGCTTTACAGGGAGTGAAGCTTTCTTT
many,.,TRBV25-1,TRBJ2-3,CASSEYGTTVGTDTQYF,TGTGCCAGCAGTGAATATGGGACCACGGTGGGCACAGATACGCAGTATTTT
many,.,TRBV5-5,TRBJ1-6,CASSPDTDYNSPLHF,TGTGCCAGCAGCCCGGATACGGATTATAATTCACCCCTCCACTTT
many,.,TRBV27,TRBJ2-7,CASSLSGVTYEQYF,TGTGCCAGCAGTTTATCAGGGGTCACATACGAGCAGTACTTC
few,TRBD2,TRBV7-6,TRBJ2-3,CASSPLLLASGTSTDTQYF,TGTGCCAGCAGCCCCCTGCTGTTGGCTAGCGGGACTAGCACAGATACGCAGTATTTT
.,TRBD1,TRBV12-3/TRBV12-4,TRBJ2-2,CASSFQTGETGELFF,TGTGCCAGCAGTTTTCAGACAGGGGAGACCGGGGAGCTGTTTTTT
few,.,TRBV27,TRBJ2-3,CASSFTRTDTQYF,TGTGCCAGCAGTTTCACCCGCACAGATACGCAGTATTTT